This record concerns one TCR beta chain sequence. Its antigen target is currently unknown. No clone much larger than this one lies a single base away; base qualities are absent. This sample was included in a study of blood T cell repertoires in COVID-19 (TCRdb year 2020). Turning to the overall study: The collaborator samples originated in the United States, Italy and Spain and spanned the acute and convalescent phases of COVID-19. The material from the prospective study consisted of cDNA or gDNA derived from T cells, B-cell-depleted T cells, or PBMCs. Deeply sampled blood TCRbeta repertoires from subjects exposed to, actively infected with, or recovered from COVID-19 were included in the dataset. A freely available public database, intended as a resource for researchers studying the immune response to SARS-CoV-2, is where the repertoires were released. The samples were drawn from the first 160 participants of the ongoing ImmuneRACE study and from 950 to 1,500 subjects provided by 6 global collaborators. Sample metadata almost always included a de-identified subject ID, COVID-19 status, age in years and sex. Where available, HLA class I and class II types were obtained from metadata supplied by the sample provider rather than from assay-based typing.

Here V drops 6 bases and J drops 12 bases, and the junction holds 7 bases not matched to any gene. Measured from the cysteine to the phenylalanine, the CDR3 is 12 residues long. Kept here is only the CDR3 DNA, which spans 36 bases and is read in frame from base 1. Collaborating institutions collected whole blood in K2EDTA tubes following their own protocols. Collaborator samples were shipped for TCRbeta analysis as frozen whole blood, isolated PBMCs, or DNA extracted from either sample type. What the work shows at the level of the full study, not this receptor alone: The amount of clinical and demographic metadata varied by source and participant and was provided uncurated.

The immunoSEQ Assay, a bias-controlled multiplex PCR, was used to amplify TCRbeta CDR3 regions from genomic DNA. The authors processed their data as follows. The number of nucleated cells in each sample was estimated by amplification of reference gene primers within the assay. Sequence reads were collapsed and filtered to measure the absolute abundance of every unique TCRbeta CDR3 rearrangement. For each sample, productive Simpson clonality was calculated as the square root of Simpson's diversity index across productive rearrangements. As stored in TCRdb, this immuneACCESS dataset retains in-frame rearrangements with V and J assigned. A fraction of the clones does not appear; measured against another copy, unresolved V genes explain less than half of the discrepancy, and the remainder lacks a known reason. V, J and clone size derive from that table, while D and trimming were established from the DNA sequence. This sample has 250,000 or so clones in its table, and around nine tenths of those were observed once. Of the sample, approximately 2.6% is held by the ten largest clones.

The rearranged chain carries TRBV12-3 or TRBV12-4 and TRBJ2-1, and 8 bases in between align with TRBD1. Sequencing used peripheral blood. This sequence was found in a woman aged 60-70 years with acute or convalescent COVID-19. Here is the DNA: TGTGCCAGCAGAGCTGACAGGGGTGGGCAGTTCTTC. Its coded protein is CASRADRGGQFF.